This entry is about one T cell receptor beta chain. The antigen is unknown. These data belong to a study of cytomegalovirus exposure and HLA in healthy donors. Primers: 60 Vbeta forward and 13 Jbeta reverse. Some clones are missing from TCRdb's copy, which holds only in-frame ones; the method was immunoSEQ multiplex PCR. This sample has roughly 170,000 clones, with around 80% found just once. CDR3 length: 15 amino acids. Between the trimmed V and J ends, which lost 5 bases and 4 bases, there was a span of 16 bases. Germline CDR1 and CDR2: SGHRS and YFSETQ. The study's findings and limits: Several of the most significant clusters were apparently associated with common viral pathogens in a later analysis.

The genes are TRBV5-1 and TRBJ1-5; tentatively, D is TRBD1 (5 bases). The clonotype comes from a woman between 45 and 60 years old in good health and CMV-seropositive. Specimen: PBMCs. In DNA, the CDR3 is TGCGCCAGCAGGACAGTCCCCGGTTCAAATCAGCCCCAGCATTTT. Translation gives CASRTVPGSNQPQHF. The variable domain in full, with the rest retrieved from reference TRBV5-1 and TRBJ1-5, is KAGVTQTPRYLIKTRGQQVTLSCSPISGHRSVSWYQQTPGQGLQFLFEYFSETQRNKGNFPGRFSGRQFSNSRSEMNVSTLELGDSALYLCASRTVPGSNQPQHFGDGTRLSIL.